The 18 T cell receptor beta chains in this list originate from one sample, sequenced in a study of T cells in Graves' hyperthyroidism and ophthalmopathy. Amplified regions were TCR beta CDR3 sequences from RNA transcripts. Primed by the HTBI set, a first-round RT-PCR was run on the TCR CDR3. TCRdb redid the calling of the multiplex PCR reads with MiXCR, one entry per CDR3 protein. The table shows 300,000 to 400,000 distinct CDR3 sequences, with less than 20% occurring only once. Sequencing was done on a sample of blood. The origin of the receptors is a man between 18 and 29 years old with Graves' ophthalmopathy.

This chain connects TRBV5-1 to TRBJ2-7; 11 bases map to TRBD1. CDR1 SGHRS and CDR2 YFSETQ come from the germline V gene. V shed 7 bases, J shed 4 bases, and the junction held 4 bases outside the gene matches. The CDR3 length is 13 residues. CDR3 sequence reads: CASAGTGGYEQYF. The CDR3 coding sequence is TGCGCCAGCGCAGGGACAGGGGGATACGAGCAGTACTTC.

In this sample, this clonotype turned up a few times. V usage is TRBV2 and J usage is TRBJ2-3; the D gene is possibly TRBD2 (7 bases). V lost 6 bases and J lost 4, with 11 bases in between. This CDR3 is built from 13 residues. Germline CDR1 and CDR2: SNHLY and FYNNEI. The CDR3 DNA reads TGTGCCAGCAGGGGGGGGGGCGCAGATACGCAGTATTTT. Protein sequence: CASRGGGADTQYF.

This clonotype showed up many times. V is TRBV24-1 and J is TRBJ2-5; D possibly corresponds to TRBD2 (5 bases). The germline V gene has CDR1 KGHDR and CDR2 SFDVKD. V gave up 6 bases and J gave up 0 bases, with 7 bases separating them. The CDR3 has 13 residues. As DNA, the CDR3 is TGTGCCACCAGTAGCGGACACCAAGAGACCCAGTACTTC. Translated: CATSSGHQETQYF.

The CDR3 nucleotides are TGTGCCAGCAGCGTCGCAACTAATGAAAAACTGTTTTTT. It specifies CASSVATNEKLFF. This chain uses TRBV4-2 with TRBJ1-4; no clear D gene. The germline V gene has CDR1 LGHNA and CDR2 YNFKEQ. This CDR3 contains 13 residues. V dropped 5 bases and J dropped 0 bases, with 4 bases sitting between them.

This clonotype has at least ten counts. The chain couples TRBV6-5 to TRBJ1-1, with D maybe TRBD1 (5 bases). Germline CDR1 MNHEY, CDR2 SVGAGI. The CDR3 consists of 14 residues. The V gene lost 0 bases and the J gene lost 1 base, with 6 bases spanning the gap. CDR3 nucleotides: TGTGCCAGCAGTTACTCAAGGGGGAACACTGAAGCTTTCTTT. It specifies CASSYSRGNTEAFF.

The chain links TRBV10-3 to TRBJ2-5; D unclear. Germline V gene sequence: CDR1 ENHRY, CDR2 SYGVKD. The germline V and J ends were trimmed by 0 bases and 1 base, with 6 bases remaining between them. The CDR3 runs 14 residues. The CDR3 bases are TGTGCCATCAGTGAGTCTTACTCCCAAGAGACCCAGTACTTC. It codes for CAISESYSQETQYF.

This clonotype came up many times. The chain carries TRBV27 and TRBJ2-1; no firm D call. The ends were cut back, 2 bases at V and 3 bases at J, with 20 bases in the middle. CDR1 is MNHEY and CDR2 is SMNVEV in the germline V gene (reference sequence). The CDR3 contains 18 residues. CDR3 nucleotide sequence: TGTGCCAGCAGTTTAGTTTATAGTTTGCTAGGTAGCTACAATGAGCAGTTCTTC. Protein product: CASSLVYSLLGSYNEQFF.

At least ten counts were recorded for this clonotype. This chain uses TRBV7-9 with TRBJ2-1; D unresolved. The V and J ends lost 4 bases and 8 bases respectively, with 12 bases between them. Looked up from germline, CDR1 is SEHNR and CDR2 is FQNEAQ (reference sequence). CDR3 length equals 13 residues. CDR3 sequence reads: CASSYTSVHEQFF. The CDR3 region has the DNA TGTGCCAGCAGCTACACCAGTGTCCATGAGCAGTTCTTC.

This clonotype was seen more than once but under ten times. The chain uses TRBV19 and TRBJ2-5; 7 positions match TRBD2. V shed 3 bases and J 0 bases; nucleotides not matched to a gene: 1. This CDR3 region has 14 residues. Germline V gene lookup returns CDR1 LNHDA and CDR2 SQIVND (reference sequence). The CDR3 coding sequence is TGTGCCAGTAGTATGGCGGGGGACCAAGAGACCCAGTACTTC. Protein sequence: CASSMAGDQETQYF. Full variable domain (missing parts from reference TRBV19 and TRBJ2-5): DGGITQSPKYLFRKEGQNVTLSCEQNLNHDAMYWYRQDPGQGLRLIYYSQIVNDFQKGDIAEGYSVSREKKESFPLTVTSAQKNPTAFYLCASSMAGDQETQYFGPGTRLLVL.

The rearrangement links TRBV10-1 to TRBJ2-7; a weak D match, TRBD1 (5 bases). Between the trimmed V and J ends, which lost 1 base and 7 bases, there was a span of 11 bases. Germline-derived CDR1 and CDR2 are WNHNN and SYGVQD (reference sequence). The CDR3 is 13 amino acids. CDR3 nucleotide sequence: TGCGCCAGCAGTGAGTTTAAAGGGGCAGAGCAGTACTTC. It codes for CASSEFKGAEQYF.

The chain is built from TRBV6-2 or TRBV6-3 and TRBJ2-7; D is perhaps TRBD2 (6 bases). Germline CDR1 and CDR2: MNHEY and SVGEGT. The V end lost 5 bases, the J end lost 9 bases, and 14 bases lay between the germline ends. This CDR3 comprises 12 residues. CDR3 sequence reads: CASSSLASWQYF. Written as DNA, the CDR3 is TGTGCCAGCAGTAGCCTAGCGAGTTGGCAGTACTTC.

This chain links TRBV4-1 with TRBJ2-3; 8 bases map to TRBD2. This CDR3 is built from 16 residues. CDR1 is MGHRA and CDR2 is YSYEKL in the germline V gene. V was clipped by 4 bases and J by 6 bases; unmatched bases: 12. In DNA form, the CDR3 reads TGCGCCAGCAGCCTCCAGGGGAGCGGGGGATCCGATACGCAGTATTTT. It specifies CASSLQGSGGSDTQYF.

This clonotype was counted once. A much larger clone differs from this one at a single base, so this may be a read error. V gene TRBV18 combines with J gene TRBJ1-5; D ambiguous. The CDR3 consists of 15 residues. The germline CDR1 and CDR2 sequences are KGHSH and LQKENI. The CDR3 bases are TGTGCCAGCTCACCAGTCGGTGAGAGCAATCGGCCCCAGCATTTT. Its protein product is CASSPVGESNRPQHF.

The genes are TRBV6-6 and TRBJ2-1; D may match TRBD1 or TRBD2 (5 bases each). V shed 0 bases and J shed 9 bases, with 24 bases lying between them. The CDR3 has 18 amino acids. Germline V gene data show CDR1 as MNHNY and CDR2 as SVGAGI (reference sequence). The CDR3 loop is CASSYSGVGPQLVGEQFF. The CDR3 coding sequence is TGTGCCAGCAGTTACTCGGGGGTCGGACCGCAGCTCGTAGGTGAGCAGTTCTTC.

At least ten counts were recorded for this clonotype. The CDR3 reads CASSSSGGHTDTQYF. CDR3 DNA: TGTGCCAGCAGCTCTAGCGGGGGGCACACAGATACGCAGTATTTT. This chain joins TRBV5-5 and TRBJ2-3; 11 bases agree with TRBD2. V lost 3 bases and J lost 2; bases outside the gene matches: 2. The CDR3 totals 15 residues. Germline lookup yields CDR1 SGHKS and CDR2 YYEKEE (reference sequence).

V is TRBV27 and J is TRBJ2-2; D call uncertain. V was trimmed by 3 bases and J by 5 bases, leaving 4 bases between them. This CDR3 spans 12 amino acids. Germline loops: CDR1 MNHEY, CDR2 SMNVEV (reference sequence). The CDR3 DNA follows: TGTGCCAGCAGTTTTTCAACCGGGGAGCTGTTTTTT. It specifies CASSFSTGELFF.

This chain connects TRBV9 to TRBJ1-6, with unresolved D. V was trimmed by 3 bases and J by 5 bases, leaving 15 bases between them. Germline V lookup: CDR1 SGDLS, CDR2 YYNGEE. The CDR3 is 16 residues long. The CDR3 loop reads CASSAQPLSHNSPLHF. CDR3 sequence (DNA): TGTGCCAGCAGCGCCCAACCGCTGTCTCATAATTCACCCCTCCACTTT.

This clonotype was found a few times. The J gene is TRBJ1-2, the V gene TRBV6-1; possible D gene TRBD1, 5 bases. Per germline, CDR1 MNHNS and CDR2 SASEGT. The CDR3 has 11 amino acids. Trimming took 5 bases from V and 11 from J, leaving 12 bases between them. CDR3 bases: TGTGCCAGCAGTTTGGGGGGTGAGTACACCTTC. Protein sequence: CASSLGGEYTF.